The 13 T cell receptor beta chains in this list originate from one sample, sequenced in a study of blood T cells in healthy people across ages. For the second PCR, which ran for about 6 to 11 cycles, a sample-barcoded 5' primer and a J-beta primer mix were used. TCRdb independently ran MiXCR on the 5' RACE reads; one entry per CDR3 protein. This sample has about 1.5 million distinct CDR3 sequences, with roughly 40% found just once. Material for sequencing was blood. Receptor source: a woman aged 18 to 35 in good health.

The chain carries TRBV7-2 and TRBJ2-7, with TRBD2 matching 15 bases. Trimming removed 5 bases from V and 12 bases from J; junction bases left unmatched: 8. This CDR3 comprises 14 residues. Germline lookup yields CDR1 SGHTA and CDR2 FQGNSA. The DNA of the CDR3 is TGTGCCAGCAGCGCGGGACTAGCGGGAGGAGGGCTGTACTTC. Translation gives CASSAGLAGGGLYF.

The chain is built from TRBV3-1 and TRBJ2-1; 14 positions agree with TRBD2. The trim removed 4 bases at V and 2 bases at J, leaving 10 bases unmatched. CDR1 and CDR2 from the germline V gene are LGHDT and YNNKEL (reference sequence). The CDR3 sequence is 19 residues long. The CDR3, as DNA: TGTGCCAGCAGCCCCAGGAGTAGACTAGCGGGAGGGGCCTACAATGAGCAGTTCTTC. Amino acids: CASSPRSRLAGGAYNEQFF.

This clonotype was counted only a few times. The CDR3 here is CASRTDSTYGYTF. CDR3 DNA: TGTGCCAGCAGAACGGACAGCACCTATGGCTACACCTTC. The chain employs TRBV2 and TRBJ1-2; a possible D gene is TRBD1 (6 bases). V was trimmed by 6 bases and J by 4 bases, leaving 12 bases between them. Germline values: CDR1 SNHLY, CDR2 FYNNEI. This CDR3 is built from 13 residues.

The V gene is TRBV10-3, the J gene TRBJ1-1; a weak D match, TRBD1 (5 bases). The germline V gene encodes CDR1 ENHRY and CDR2 SYGVKD. Trimming removed 3 bases from V and 1 base from J, with 15 bases in between. CDR3 length: 16 amino acids. The CDR3 bases are TGTGCCATCAGTGAAGGGCCAGGGAGGGAGAACACTGAAGCTTTCTTT. This gives the protein CAISEGPGRENTEAFF.

This clonotype was seen only once. One junction end does not reproduce the germline sequence, and a read error may be involved. This chain links TRBV5-1 with TRBJ1-1; D not certain. CDR1 is SGHRS and CDR2 is YFSETQ in the germline V gene. The CDR3 has 16 residues. The CDR3 DNA reads as TGTGCCAGCAGCTTGTACGGCGGGGATGTGAACACTGAAGCTTTCTTT. Translation: CASSLYGGDVNTEAFF.

The V call is TRBV7-6, the J call TRBJ2-3; TRBD2 agrees at 11 bases. CDR3 length: 18 amino acids. Germline trimming cut 2 bases from V and 1 base from J; bases unmatched to any gene: 8. CDR1 and CDR2 from the germline V gene are SGHVS and FNYEAQ. The CDR3 DNA follows: TGTGCCAGCAGCTTAAGATCTAGCGGGGGGATACGCACAGATACGCAGTATTTT. Translation: CASSLRSSGGIRTDTQYF.

This chain uses TRBV9 with TRBJ2-7; maybe TRBD2 (6 bases). V lost 4 bases and J 3 bases, leaving 14 bases between the germline ends. This CDR3 spans 14 amino acids. In germline, CDR1 is SGDLS, CDR2 YYNGEE. The chain's CDR3 is CASSPQRAGYEQYF. CDR3 coding DNA: TGTGCCAGCAGCCCGCAGCGGGCGGGCTACGAGCAGTACTTC. Using reference TRBV9 and TRBJ2-7 for the parts outside the CDR3, the full variable domain is DSGVTQTPKHLITATGQRVTLRCSPRSGDLSVYWYQQSLDQGLQFLIQYYNGEERAKGNILERFSAQQFPDLHSELNLSSLELGDSALYFCASSPQRAGYEQYFGPGTRLTVT.

This clonotype was seen a few times. V gene TRBV9 combines with J gene TRBJ2-1; possible D gene TRBD2, 6 bases. Per the germline V gene, CDR1 is SGDLS and CDR2 is YYNGEE. The CDR3 runs 14 residues. The V gene lost 4 bases and the J gene lost 9 bases, with 17 bases spanning the gap. CDR3 bases: TGTGCCAGCAGCACCCGACTAGGCCAGAGTGAGCAGTTCTTC. Its translation: CASSTRLGQSEQFF.

J is TRBJ2-6 and V is TRBV12-3 or TRBV12-4; D is perhaps TRBD2 (6 bases). This CDR3 spans 15 amino acids. The V gene lost 6 bases and the J gene lost 0 bases, with 9 bases spanning the gap. The chain's CDR3 is CASRTGVSGANVLTF. The CDR3 nucleotides read TGTGCCAGCAGGACGGGGGTCTCTGGGGCCAACGTCCTGACTTTC.

The rearrangement links TRBV20-1 to TRBJ2-3; D call uncertain. This CDR3 contains 10 residues. Germline-derived CDR1 and CDR2 are DFQATT and SNEGSKA (reference sequence). The germline V and J ends were trimmed by 6 bases and 8 bases, with 9 bases remaining between them. The CDR3 coding sequence is TGCAGTGCCGGTTTCGGTACGCAGTATTTT. It codes for CSAGFGTQYF.

This clonotype was found a few times. The V and J genes are TRBV10-3 and TRBJ1-4; 9 nucleotides match TRBD1. CDR3 length equals 14 residues. V lost 5 bases, J lost 8 bases, and 6 bases stayed unmatched. The germline CDR1 and CDR2 sequences are ENHRY and SYGVKD. CDR3 nucleotides: TGTGCCATCAGTACAGGGGGCAAAGGGGAAAAACTGTTTTTT. Encoded protein: CAISTGGKGEKLFF.

Comment on this clonotype: A much larger clone lies a single base off, so this may be a read error. The rearrangement uses TRBV28 and TRBJ2-3; D gene ambiguous. Germline CDR1 reads MDHEN; CDR2 reads SYDVKM. This CDR3 is built from 11 residues. CDR3 region: CASRITDTRYF. The CDR3 DNA sequence: TGTGCCAGCAGAATCACAGATACGCGGTATTTT.

This chain connects TRBV6-1 to TRBJ2-5, with 7 bases matching TRBD2. The CDR3 is made up of 13 amino acids. CDR1 is MNHNS and CDR2 is SASEGT in the germline V gene. J was trimmed by 4 bases and V by 10 bases; bases with no gene match: 9. CDR3 nucleotides: TGTGCCACCCAACGGGGGAGGGCAGAGACCCAGTACTTC. Translation gives CATQRGRAETQYF.